This T cell receptor beta chain comes out of a study of neurological immune-mediated disorders. Overall study findings and caveats: The greatest TCR clonal expansion occurred in HTLV-1-associated myelopathy and the least in multiple sclerosis, which fell below healthy controls.

Unsorted libraries used 2 million PBMCs kept at -80 degrees C. This clonotype appeared many times. Its antigen is currently unknown. A read error may produce the germline difference seen at one junction end. Synthesis of cDNA was carried out by template-switch 5'RACE. The reaction used 10-nucleotide random UMIs. TCRdb passed the 5' RACE reads through MiXCR, listing each CDR3 protein once. The sample lists 55,000 to 70,000 distinct CDR3 sequences; around 4.7% were seen once. Germline V lookup: CDR1 WSHSY, CDR2 SAAADI. The CDR3 has 15 amino acids. Sequencing input: PBMCs. V and J are TRBV10-2 and TRBJ1-6; 9 nucleotides agree with TRBD1. The sequence was collected from a woman aged 45-60 years with multiple sclerosis. The CDR3 bases are TGCGCCAGCAGTACTCTTACAGGGGGCGATTCACCCCTCAACTTT. It codes for CASSTLTGGDSPLNF.